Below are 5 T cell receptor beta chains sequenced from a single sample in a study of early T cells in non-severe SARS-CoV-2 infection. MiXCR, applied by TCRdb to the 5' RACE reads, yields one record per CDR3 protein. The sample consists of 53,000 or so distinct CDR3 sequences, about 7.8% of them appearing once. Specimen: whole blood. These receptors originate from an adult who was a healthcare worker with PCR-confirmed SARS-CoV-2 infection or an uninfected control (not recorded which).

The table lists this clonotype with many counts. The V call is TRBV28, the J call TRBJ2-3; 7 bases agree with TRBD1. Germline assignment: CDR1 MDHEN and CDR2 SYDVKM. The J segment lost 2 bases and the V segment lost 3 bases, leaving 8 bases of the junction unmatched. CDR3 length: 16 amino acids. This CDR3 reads CASSLAGGRFTDTQYF. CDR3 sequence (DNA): TGTGCCAGCAGTTTGGCAGGGGGTAGATTCACAGATACGCAGTATTTT.

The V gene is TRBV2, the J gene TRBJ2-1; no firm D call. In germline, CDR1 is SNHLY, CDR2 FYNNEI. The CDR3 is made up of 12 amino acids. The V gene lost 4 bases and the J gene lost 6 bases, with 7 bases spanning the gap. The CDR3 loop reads CASSGQSNEQFF. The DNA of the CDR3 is TGTGCCAGCAGTGGACAATCCAATGAGCAGTTCTTC.

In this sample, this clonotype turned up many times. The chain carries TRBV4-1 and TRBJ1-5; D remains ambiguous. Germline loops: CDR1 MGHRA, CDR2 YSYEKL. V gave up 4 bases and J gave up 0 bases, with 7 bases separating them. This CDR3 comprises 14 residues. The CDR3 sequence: CASSPGSSNQPQHF. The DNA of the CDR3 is TGCGCCAGCAGCCCAGGCAGTAGCAATCAGCCCCAGCATTTT.

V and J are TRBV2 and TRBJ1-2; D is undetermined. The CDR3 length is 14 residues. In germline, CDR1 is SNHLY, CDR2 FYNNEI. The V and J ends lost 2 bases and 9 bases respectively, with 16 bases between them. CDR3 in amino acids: CASSEIQLNGRYTF. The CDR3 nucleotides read TGTGCCAGCAGTGAAATCCAATTAAATGGACGCTACACCTTC.

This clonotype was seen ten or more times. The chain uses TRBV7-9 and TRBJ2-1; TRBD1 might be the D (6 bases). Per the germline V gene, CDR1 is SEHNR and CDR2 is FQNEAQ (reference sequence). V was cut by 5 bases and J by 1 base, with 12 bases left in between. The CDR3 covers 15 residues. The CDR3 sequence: CASSPVTGSYNEQFF. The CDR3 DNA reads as TGTGCCAGCAGCCCTGTGACAGGTTCCTACAATGAGCAGTTCTTC. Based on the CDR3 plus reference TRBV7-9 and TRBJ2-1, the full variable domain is DTGVSQNPRHKITKRGQNVTFRCDPISEHNRLYWYRQTLGQGPEFLTYFQNEAQLEKSRLLSDRFSAERPKGSFSTLEIQRTEQGDSAMYLCASSPVTGSYNEQFFGPGTRLTVL.